Sequencing of this T cell receptor beta chain was carried out in a study of PD-1 blockade in classical Hodgkin lymphoma. In the study overall: Intravenous infusions of nivolumab 3 mg/kg reached patients every 2 weeks.

Repertoires were generated with immunoSEQ multiplex PCR, while TCRdb's copy carries only in-frame clones and drops some. The table has approximately 50,000 clones, 85% to 90% seen once. This CDR3 spans 14 amino acids. Germline-derived CDR1 and CDR2 are MNHEY and SVGAGI. V gave up 2 bases and J gave up 8 bases; unmatched junction bases: 7. Each of the patients experienced relapse following autologous stem cell transplantation, and their brentuximab vedotin exposure differed. Best overall response was complete response, partial response or progressive disease in these relapsed/refractory classical Hodgkin lymphoma patients. Study-wide findings and caveats: Those achieving complete response showed baseline diversity like newly diagnosed patients. Healthy donors reportedly exceeded newly diagnosed patients in baseline TCR diversity.

Points on this clone: Its cognate antigen is unknown.

The receptor comes from a human donor with classical Hodgkin lymphoma. Source: peripheral blood mononuclear cells (PBMCs), taken before the second cycle of nivolumab. This chain links TRBV6-5 with TRBJ1-2; 8 nucleotides agree with TRBD1. Here the CDR3 reads CASSYTGQGRGYTF. CDR3 in DNA: TGTGCCAGCAGTTACACTGGACAGGGAAGGGGCTACACCTTC.